These 16 T cell receptor beta chains share one sample of origin, sequenced in a study of shared clonotypes between healthy human individuals. Sequencing was performed with immunoSEQ multiplex PCR; in TCRdb, only in-frame clones are kept and a portion is missing. Here the sample spans around 940,000 clones, approximately 76% being singletons. Sequenced material: memory CD4+ T cells sorted from blood. Subset meaning: CD45RA-negative fraction. These receptors originate from a young man in good health.

The rearrangement links TRBV28 to TRBJ1-1; 7 nucleotides agree with TRBD1. The CDR3 length is 17 residues. Trimming at V came to 7 bases and at J to 4 bases, leaving 18 bases not matched to a gene. Germline V gives CDR1 MDHEN, CDR2 SYDVKM. The CDR3 loop is CASTQDRDVYVGTEAFF. CDR3 sequence (DNA): TGTGCCAGCACCCAAGACAGGGACGTTTATGTTGGCACTGAAGCTTTCTTT.

The chain joins TRBV11-2 to TRBJ1-4; D perhaps matches TRBD1 (5 bases). Germline loops: CDR1 SGHAT, CDR2 FQNNGV. CDR3 length: 15 amino acids. Trimming took off 5 bases at V and 5 bases at J, with 15 bases between the two ends. The CDR3, as DNA: TGTGCCAGCAGCCAGTCGACAGTATCCAATGAAAAACTGTTTTTT. It codes for CASSQSTVSNEKLFF.

V usage is TRBV5-8 and J usage is TRBJ1-5; D perhaps matches TRBD1 (5 bases). Germline values: CDR1 SGHTS, CDR2 YDEGEE. This CDR3 has 15 amino acids. The V and J ends lost 0 bases and 3 bases respectively, with 10 bases between them. The CDR3 is CASSLEYRPNQPQHF. The DNA for the CDR3 is TGTGCCAGCAGCTTGGAGTACAGGCCCAATCAGCCCCAGCATTTT. Together with reference TRBV5-8 and TRBJ1-5, the CDR3 gives the full variable domain: EAGVTQSPTHLIKTRGQQATLRCSPISGHTSVYWYQQALGLGLQFLLWYDEGEERNRGNFPPRFSGRQFPNYSSELNVNALELEDSALYLCASSLEYRPNQPQHFGDGTRLSIL.

The CDR3 reads CASSDPGALNTEAFF. The CDR3, as DNA: TGTGCCAGCAGTGATCCCGGGGCCCTGAACACTGAAGCTTTCTTT. The chain combines TRBV2 with TRBJ1-1; a possible D gene is TRBD1 (5 bases). Trimming removed 3 bases from V and 0 bases from J, with 11 bases in between. The CDR3 sequence is 15 residues long. The germline CDR1 and CDR2 sequences are SNHLY and FYNNEI.

This chain connects TRBV7-9 to TRBJ2-6; TRBD1 might be the D (6 bases). Germline CDR1 SEHNR, CDR2 FQNEAQ (reference sequence). V was pared by 2 bases and J by 1 base, with 9 bases between. The CDR3 has 16 amino acids. The CDR3 sequence: CASSLYRVSGANVLTF. The CDR3 region has the DNA TGTGCCAGCAGCTTATACAGGGTATCTGGGGCCAACGTCCTGACTTTC.

The chain employs TRBV6-1 and TRBJ1-1, with a weak D call TRBD1 (5 bases). The CDR3 contains 12 residues. CDR1 and CDR2 (germline): MNHNS, SASEGT. The V and J ends lost 2 bases and 10 bases respectively, with 11 bases between them. CDR3 sequence: CASSEPGQLAFF. The CDR3 DNA reads TGTGCCAGCAGTGAACCAGGGCAGTTAGCTTTCTTT.

The chain uses TRBV7-8 and TRBJ2-1, with D perhaps assigned TRBD1 or TRBD2 (5 bases each). Germline CDR1 is SGHVS and CDR2 is FQNEAQ. This CDR3 contains 15 residues. Trimming shortened V by 0 bases and J by 8 bases, and 14 bases separated the two germline ends. CDR3 protein: CASSLAGTSAHEQFF. The DNA for the CDR3 is TGTGCCAGCAGCTTAGCCGGGACCTCTGCCCATGAGCAGTTCTTC.

On this clone itself: The sample holds other DNA sequences that translate to the same CDR3. The rearrangement joins TRBV7-9 to TRBJ1-3, with a possible D match to TRBD1 (6 bases). The ends were cut back, 5 bases at V and 0 bases at J, with 8 bases in the middle. CDR3 length: 14 residues. In germline, CDR1 is SEHNR, CDR2 FQNEAQ (reference sequence). CDR3: CASSPGVSGNTIYF. DNA of the CDR3: TGTGCCAGCAGCCCAGGGGTCTCTGGAAACACCATATATTTT. The variable domain in full, completed from reference TRBV7-9 and TRBJ1-3, reads DTGVSQNPRHKITKRGQNVTFRCDPISEHNRLYWYRQTLGQGPEFLTYFQNEAQLEKSRLLSDRFSAERPKGSFSTLEIQRTEQGDSAMYLCASSPGVSGNTIYFGEGSWLTVV.

The gene calls are TRBV10-3 and TRBJ2-2, with unresolved D. This CDR3 contains 14 residues. With 8 bases removed from V and 4 bases from J, the gap between germline ends came to 14 bases. CDR1 ENHRY and CDR2 SYGVKD come from the germline V gene. The CDR3 loop is CAISGQITTGELFF. The CDR3 nucleotides read TGTGCCATCTCTGGGCAGATCACCACCGGGGAGCTGTTTTTT.

As for this clone: The sample has other DNA sequences that encode this CDR3 too. The chain has TRBV5-1 and TRBJ1-2; tentatively, D is TRBD1 (5 bases). In germline, CDR1 is SGHRS, CDR2 YFSETQ. The CDR3 runs to 13 residues. The V and J ends lost 5 bases and 3 bases respectively, with 11 bases between them. CDR3 bases: TGCGCCAGCAGTCCCGGGGGGGACTATGGCTACACCTTC. Translating gives CASSPGGDYGYTF.

This clone appeared a few times. This chain uses TRBV2 with TRBJ1-1, with 7 positions matching TRBD1. The germline CDR1 and CDR2 sequences are SNHLY and FYNNEI. This CDR3 has 14 amino acids. J lost 0 bases, V lost 7 bases, and 5 bases had no gene match. In nucleotides, the CDR3 is TGTGCCAGCAAGGGACAGTCATTGAACACTGAAGCTTTCTTT. Its translation is CASKGQSLNTEAFF. Complete variable domain (other parts from reference TRBV2 and TRBJ1-1): EPEVTQTPSHQVTQMGQEVILRCVPISNHLYFYWYRQILGQKVEFLVSFYNNEISEKSEIFDDQFSVERPDGSNFTLKIRSTKLEDSAMYFCASKGQSLNTEAFFGQGTRLTVV.

This chain joins TRBV5-1 and TRBJ1-4, with D perhaps matching TRBD1 (5 bases). The CDR3 extends over 13 amino acids. V lost 0 bases and J lost 10, with 10 bases in between. The germline V gene has CDR1 SGHRS and CDR2 YFSETQ. CDR3 bases: TGCGCCAGCAGCTTGGGGCAGGGAGGAAAACTGTTTTTT. Residues: CASSLGQGGKLFF.

The gene calls are TRBV6-6 and TRBJ2-3, with 7 bases that match TRBD1. V shed 1 base and J 3 bases; nucleotides not matched to a gene: 4. The CDR3 loop spans 15 amino acids. Germline assignment: CDR1 MNHNY and CDR2 SVGAGI (reference sequence). CDR3 bases: TGTGCCAGCAGTTACTTGGGACAGTCAACAGATACGCAGTATTTT. Its protein product is CASSYLGQSTDTQYF.

This rearrangement joins TRBV28 to TRBJ2-7; D remains unclear. Germline V gene sequence: CDR1 MDHEN, CDR2 SYDVKM. The CDR3 extends over 14 amino acids. V gave up 10 bases and J gave up 3 bases, with 19 bases separating them. In DNA, the CDR3 is TGTGCCACCTTGGACCCAACCCGTAGCTACGAGCAGTACTTC. As protein: CATLDPTRSYEQYF.

This clone was observed a handful of times. The gene calls are TRBV19 and TRBJ2-5; D unclear. Trimming cost V 3 bases and J 0 bases, with 14 bases left between them. Germline V CDR1 and CDR2: LNHDA, SQIVND (reference sequence). The CDR3 has 16 residues. The CDR3 DNA is TGTGCCAGTAGTATTAAGGTTCGGGCAGACCAAGAGACCCAGTACTTC. The encoded protein is CASSIKVRADQETQYF.

This clone was counted ten times or more. The chain recombines TRBV6-1 with TRBJ1-2; the match to TRBD1 covers 8 bases. V was clipped by 1 base and J by 10 bases; unmatched bases: 5. CDR1 is MNHNS and CDR2 is SASEGT in the germline V gene. The length of the CDR3 is 13 residues. CDR3 sequence (DNA): TGTGCCAGCAGTGAAGGGCAGGGGGCTGCCTACACCTTC. Its protein is CASSEGQGAAYTF.